Each of the 6 T cell receptor beta chains below was sequenced from the same sample in a study of cytomegalovirus exposure and HLA in healthy donors. The PCR employed 60 Vbeta primers together with 13 Jbeta primers. Clones were sequenced by immunoSEQ multiplex PCR, and TCRdb holds only the in-frame ones, with some missing. The profile shows roughly 120,000 clones, 75% to 85% of them singletons. Sequenced material: PBMCs. The receptors stem from a man between 35 and 55 years old in good health and CMV-seronegative.

V gene TRBV6-6 combines with J gene TRBJ2-7, with a tentative D call TRBD1 (5 bases). The CDR3 consists of 13 residues. V was pared by 2 bases and J by 9 bases, with 14 bases between. Germline V gene sequence: CDR1 MNHNY, CDR2 SVGAGI (reference sequence). For the CDR3, the DNA is TGTGCCAGCAGTTACCCCGACAGATTTCGGCAGTACTTC. This sequence encodes CASSYPDRFRQYF.

V usage is TRBV29-1 and J usage is TRBJ2-7, with 7 bases that match TRBD1. The CDR3 length is 13 residues. CDR1 SQVTM and CDR2 ANQGSEA come from the germline V gene. Trimming took 3 bases from V and 4 from J; bases not matched to a gene: 6. DNA for the CDR3: TGCAGCGTTGATGCAGGGGGAATTTACGAGCAGTACTTC. It translates to CSVDAGGIYEQYF.

This sequence joins TRBV7-6 and TRBJ2-2; D gene ambiguous. This CDR3 spans 15 amino acids. The germline V gene has CDR1 SGHVS and CDR2 FNYEAQ. Trimming stripped 4 bases from V and 1 base from J, with 10 bases between. CDR3 amino acids: CASSSLSQNTGELFF. CDR3 bases: TGTGCCAGCAGCTCCCTGAGTCAGAACACCGGGGAGCTGTTTTTT.

CDR3 sequence reads: CASSQVGDRSWGYTF. The CDR3 DNA reads as TGCGCCAGCAGCCAAGTTGGGGACAGGTCTTGGGGCTACACCTTC. The genes are TRBV4-3 and TRBJ1-2; 8 bases fit TRBD1. Germline loops: CDR1 LGHNA, CDR2 YSLEER. The CDR3 extends over 15 amino acids. V was pared by 1 base and J by 8 bases, with 9 bases of the junction left unmatched.

The chain has TRBV7-2 and TRBJ1-4, with a possible D match to TRBD1 (6 bases). The germline V gene encodes CDR1 SGHTA and CDR2 FQGNSA. The CDR3 has 15 amino acids. V gave up 1 base and J gave up 3 bases, with 9 bases separating them. The CDR3 DNA sequence: TGTGCCAGCAGCTTAGATAGGGGGTCTAATGAAAAACTGTTTTTT. This translates into CASSLDRGSNEKLFF.

The sample holds a few counts of this clone. J is TRBJ2-2 and V is TRBV29-1; 7 positions match TRBD1. The CDR3 has 14 amino acids. CDR1 SQVTM and CDR2 ANQGSEA come from the germline V gene. V lost 6 bases, J lost 2 bases, and 6 bases stayed unmatched. The CDR3: CSVIRGINTGELFF. The CDR3 DNA reads as TGCAGCGTGATCAGGGGGATCAACACCGGGGAGCTGTTTTTT.